This T cell receptor (beta chain) originates from a study of blood T cell repertoires in COVID-19. The overall study: In each case, the material was cDNA or gDNA derived from T cells, B-cell-depleted T cells, or PBMCs.

Individuals drawn from 20 to 25 US areas were roughly 18 to 95 years old. Per the study methods: Using reference gene primer amplification, nucleated cell counts were estimated. Repertoires were generated with immunoSEQ multiplex PCR, while TCRdb's copy carries only in-frame clones and drops some. The V and J calls and clone size are taken from that table; D and trimming were inferred from the DNA. The repertoire has fewer than 500,000 clones, 70% to 90% of them found once; the top ten carry 1.5% to 2%. The sequenced sample was PBMCs or T cells enriched from blood (not recorded which). This TCR was sampled from a woman under 30 with acute COVID-19.

DNA for the CDR3: TGTGCCAGCAGTTACTCGTTCGGGACAGGGTTCTACGAGCAGTACTTC. Residues: CASSYSFGTGFYEQYF. The chain uses TRBV6-5 and TRBJ2-7; 9 bases match TRBD1. The CDR3 length is 16 residues. V was clipped by 0 bases and J by 3 bases; unmatched bases: 6. Germline-derived CDR1 and CDR2 are MNHEY and SVGAGI.